Sequencing of this TCR beta chain was carried out in a study of blood T cells in healthy people across ages. Researchers isolated at least 6 million PBMCs per sample. Together with a sample-barcoded 5' primer, a J-beta primer mix was included in a second PCR lasting roughly 6 to 12 cycles. TCRdb reprocessed the 5' RACE reads with MiXCR, giving one entry per CDR3 protein. The sample shows about 1 million distinct CDR3 sequences, 35% to 50% of them seen only once. The CDR3 totals 15 residues. The sequenced material came from blood. This receptor was identified in a woman aged 55 to 70 in good health. V usage is TRBV21-1 and J usage is TRBJ2-1; TRBD1 reflects the table's D call only, with no check against the DNA. TRBV21-1 is assigned pseudogene status. The CDR3, as DNA: TGTGCCAGCAGCAATGGACAGTTCCTCGGGGACGAGCAGTTCTTC. Its protein is CASSNGQFLGDEQFF.